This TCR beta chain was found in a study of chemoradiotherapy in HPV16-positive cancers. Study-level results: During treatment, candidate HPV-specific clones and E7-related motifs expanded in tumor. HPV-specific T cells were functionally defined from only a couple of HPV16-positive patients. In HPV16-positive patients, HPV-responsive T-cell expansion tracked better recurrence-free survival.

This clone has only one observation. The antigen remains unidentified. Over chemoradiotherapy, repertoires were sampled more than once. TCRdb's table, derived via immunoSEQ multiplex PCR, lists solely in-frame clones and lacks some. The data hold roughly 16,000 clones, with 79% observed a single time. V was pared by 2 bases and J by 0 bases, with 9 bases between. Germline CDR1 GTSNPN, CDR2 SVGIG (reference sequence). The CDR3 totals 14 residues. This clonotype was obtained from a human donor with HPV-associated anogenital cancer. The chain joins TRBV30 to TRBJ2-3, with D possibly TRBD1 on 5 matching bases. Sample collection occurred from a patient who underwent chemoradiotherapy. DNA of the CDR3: TGTGCCTGGAGTACAGGTTCTAGCACAGATACGCAGTATTTT. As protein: CAWSTGSSTDTQYF. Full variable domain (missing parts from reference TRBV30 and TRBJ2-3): SQTIHQWPATLVQPVGSPLSLECTVEGTSNPNLYWYRQAAGRGLQLLFYSVGIGQISSEVPQNLSASRPQDRQFILSSKKLLLSDSGFYLCAWSTGSSTDTQYFGPGTRLTVL.